The present TCR beta chain was sequenced within a study of cytomegalovirus exposure and HLA in healthy donors. A multiplex PCR was run with 60 Vbeta primers and 13 Jbeta primers. Data came from immunoSEQ multiplex PCR; TCRdb stores just in-frame clones and leaves some out. In the table there are some 120,000 clones, roughly two thirds of which are singletons. The clonotype comes from a man aged 30 to 39 in good health and CMV-seropositive. Specimen: PBMCs.

CDR3 in amino acids: CASSQDSEGNYGYTF. CDR3 nucleotide sequence: TGCGCCAGCAGCCAAGATTCGGAGGGGAACTATGGCTACACCTTC. The rearrangement links TRBV4-3 to TRBJ1-2; TRBD1 is a possible D gene (5 bases). Per germline, CDR1 LGHNA and CDR2 YSLEER. V was shortened by 0 bases and J by 2 bases, with 10 bases between the two germline ends. The CDR3 runs 15 residues.